These 20 T cell receptor beta chains were all obtained from the same sample, sequenced in a study of human T cells and chemical hapten exposure. TCRdb itself ran the RACE reads through MiXCR, one entry per CDR3 protein. The sample consists of about 73,000 distinct CDR3 sequences, around 8.8% of them appearing once. Time point of the sample: patch test 2, 6 weeks after DPC sensitization. Treatment of the sample: therapeutic diphenylcyclopropenone sensitization with weekly scalp DPC. This specimen was whole blood, taken in connection with sensitization to the hapten diphenylcyclopropenone (DPC). Receptors originate from a woman between 50 and 59 years old with alopecia areata. Some clones in this sample may be carry-over from other donors' samples.

At least ten counts were recorded for this clonotype. The chain links TRBV6-2 or TRBV6-3 to TRBJ1-5; no definite D call. Trimming pared 0 bases from V and 6 bases from J, leaving 12 bases between. CDR1 and CDR2 from the germline V gene are MNHEY and SVGEGT. CDR3 length: 15 amino acids. CDR3: CASSYSSTYAQPQHF. The CDR3 DNA reads TGTGCCAGCAGTTACTCCTCGACATACGCTCAGCCCCAGCATTTT.

In its sample, this clonotype was seen many times. CDR3 DNA sequence: TGTGCCAGCAGCTTAAGAGGGTACGGAGGCACTGAAGCTTTCTTT. Its protein product is CASSLRGYGGTEAFF. The chain combines TRBV7-2 with TRBJ1-1, with D uncertain. CDR1 and CDR2 from the germline V gene are SGHTA and FQGNSA. Trimming cost V 2 bases and J 4 bases, with 14 bases left between them. The CDR3 sequence is 15 residues long.

This chain links TRBV6-5 with TRBJ2-7, with D tentatively TRBD2 (5 bases). V lost 5 bases and J lost 0, with 14 bases in between. The CDR3 runs 15 residues. CDR1 MNHEY and CDR2 SVGAGI come from the germline V gene. CDR3 DNA: TGTGCCAGCAGTCCCCTAACAGCGGCCTCCTACGAGCAGTACTTC. It codes for CASSPLTAASYEQYF.

This clonotype occurred many times. This rearrangement joins TRBV3-1 to TRBJ1-2, with D perhaps TRBD1 (5 bases). Germline V CDR1 and CDR2: LGHDT, YNNKEL (reference sequence). V was shortened by 4 bases and J by 4 bases, with 13 bases between the two germline ends. CDR3 size: 14 residues. This CDR3 reads CASSPLRGPYGYTF. For the CDR3, the DNA is TGTGCCAGCAGCCCCCTGAGGGGCCCCTATGGCTACACCTTC.

This clonotype was counted between two and nine times. V is TRBV18 and J is TRBJ2-7; 7 bases align to TRBD1. The CDR3 is 17 residues long. In germline, CDR1 is KGHSH, CDR2 LQKENI. With 2 bases clipped from V and 0 bases from J, the junction kept 10 bases outside the gene matches. CDR3 residues: CASSPNPPGQDSYEQYF. The CDR3 DNA is TGTGCCAGCTCACCAAATCCCCCTGGACAGGACTCCTACGAGCAGTACTTC.

This clonotype was picked up a small number of times. The gene calls are TRBV24-1 and TRBJ2-2; the D is unclear. The CDR3 has 11 residues. The V gene lost 7 bases and the J gene lost 5 bases, with 4 bases spanning the gap. CDR1 is KGHDR, CDR2 SFDVKD, per germline. This chain's CDR3 is CATRNTGELFF. CDR3 DNA: TGTGCCACCAGAAATACCGGGGAGCTGTTTTTT.

This sequence joins TRBV20-1 and TRBJ1-4, with 7 nucleotides matching TRBD1. Germline loops: CDR1 DFQATT, CDR2 SNEGSKA (reference sequence). Trimming removed 8 bases from V and 4 bases from J; junction bases left unmatched: 4. CDR3 length: 12 residues. CDR3 DNA sequence: TGCAGTCCCGGGACAGATAATGAAAAACTGTTTTTT. This gives the protein CSPGTDNEKLFF.

This clonotype was seen many times. The chain carries TRBV7-8 and TRBJ1-5, with unresolved D. The CDR3 runs 14 residues. The ends were cut back, 3 bases at V and 2 bases at J, with 8 bases in the middle. Germline V gives CDR1 SGHVS, CDR2 FQNEAQ. CDR3 in DNA: TGTGCCAGCAGCTTTGGATCAGGCAATCAGCCCCAGCATTTT. Its translation is CASSFGSGNQPQHF.

This clonotype has at least ten counts. The chain couples TRBV20-1 to TRBJ2-3; D gene ambiguous. Germline-derived CDR1 and CDR2 are DFQATT and SNEGSKA (reference sequence). The CDR3 is made up of 11 amino acids. Trimming stripped 5 bases from V and 4 bases from J, with 7 bases between. DNA of the CDR3: TGCAGTGCTTACAACGCAGATACGCAGTATTTT. Translating gives CSAYNADTQYF.

This clonotype was recorded many times. The rearrangement links TRBV5-1 to TRBJ2-7, with D perhaps being TRBD1 or TRBD2 (5 bases each). The CDR3 is made up of 15 amino acids. Per germline, CDR1 SGHRS and CDR2 YFSETQ. The ends were cut back, 4 bases at V and 2 bases at J, with 16 bases in the middle. The CDR3 is CASSPGWGSTYEQYF. The CDR3 DNA is TGCGCCAGCAGCCCGGGCTGGGGGAGTACCTACGAGCAGTACTTC. Full variable domain (rest looked up from reference TRBV5-1 and TRBJ2-7): KAGVTQTPRYLIKTRGQQVTLSCSPISGHRSVSWYQQTPGQGLQFLFEYFSETQRNKGNFPGRFSGRQFSNSRSEMNVSTLELGDSALYLCASSPGWGSTYEQYFGPGTRLTVT.

This clonotype came up many times. This sequence joins TRBV20-1 and TRBJ1-1; D ambiguous. Germline V gene sequence: CDR1 DFQATT, CDR2 SNEGSKA (reference sequence). Trimming took 6 bases from V and 0 from J, leaving 11 bases between them. CDR3 size: 13 residues. The CDR3 DNA follows: TGCAGTGCGGACGCACTCATGAACACTGAAGCTTTCTTT. Amino acids: CSADALMNTEAFF.

This clonotype was seen repeatedly, ten times or more. This chain links TRBV12-3 or TRBV12-4 with TRBJ2-3; 10 nucleotides agree with TRBD2. J was trimmed by 0 bases and V by 6 bases; bases with no gene match: 9. The CDR3 sequence is 17 residues long. In DNA, the CDR3 is TGTGCCAGCAGCGTCCTAGCGGGGGCCCCAAGCACAGATACGCAGTATTTT. This sequence encodes CASSVLAGAPSTDTQYF.

This clonotype was detected a few times. CDR3 nucleotide sequence: TGTGCCTGGAGTACAGGGATGAATTACGAGCAGTACTTC. Amino acid sequence: CAWSTGMNYEQYF. The chain combines TRBV30 with TRBJ2-7; D possibly corresponds to TRBD1 (6 bases). Germline-derived CDR1 and CDR2 are GTSNPN and SVGIG (reference sequence). The CDR3 consists of 13 residues. Deletions cut 2 bases from V and 4 bases from J, with 12 bases between.

This clonotype was seen a handful of times. The chain has TRBV7-7 and TRBJ2-3; a possible D gene is TRBD2 (7 bases). Germline CDR1 is SSHAT and CDR2 is FNYEAQ (reference sequence). The CDR3 consists of 15 residues. Trimming cost V 4 bases and J 4 bases, with 15 bases left between them. The CDR3 DNA follows: TGTGCCAGCAGCTCTACCGGGGGGCCCGCAGATACGCAGTATTTT. Amino acid sequence: CASSSTGGPADTQYF.

The sample holds a few counts of this clonotype. Sequence at one end of the junction differs from germline and may be a read error. V is TRBV5-4 and J is TRBJ2-5; TRBD1 or TRBD2 may be the D gene (5 bases each). Germline V gives CDR1 SGHNT, CDR2 YYREEE (reference sequence). This CDR3 comprises 12 residues. The CDR3 spells CASNLRGETQYF. In DNA, the CDR3 is TGTGCCAGCAACTTGAGGGGTGAGACCCAGTACTTC. The variable domain in full, completed from reference TRBV5-4 and TRBJ2-5, reads ETGVTQSPTHLIKTRGQQVTLRCSSQSGHNTVSWYQQALGQGPQFIFQYYREEENGRGNFPPRFSGLQFPNYSSELNVNALELDDSALYLCASNLRGETQYFGPGTRLLVL.

The table lists this clonotype with many counts. This chain joins TRBV4-1 and TRBJ1-5, with TRBD1 matching 9 bases. CDR3 length: 15 amino acids. V lost 1 base, J lost 6 bases, and 4 bases stayed unmatched. Germline V gene lookup returns CDR1 MGHRA and CDR2 YSYEKL. The CDR3 here is CASSQGGQGGQPQHF. For the CDR3, the DNA is TGCGCCAGCAGCCAAGGGGGACAGGGTGGTCAGCCCCAGCATTTT.

This clonotype was found once. V gene TRBV7-2 combines with J gene TRBJ2-1, with 13 bases fitting TRBD2. J lost 5 bases, V lost 3 bases, and 1 base had no gene match. The CDR3 covers 15 residues. CDR1 SGHTA and CDR2 FQGNSA come from the germline V gene. CDR3 DNA sequence: TGTGCCAGCAGCTTCGGGACTAGCGGGGACAATGAGCAGTTCTTC. Amino acid sequence: CASSFGTSGDNEQFF. Drawing the rest from reference TRBV7-2 and TRBJ2-1, the complete variable domain is GAGVSQSPSNKVTEKGKDVELRCDPISGHTALYWYRQSLGQGLEFLIYFQGNSAPDKSGLPSDRFSAERTGGSVSTLTIQRTQQEDSAVYLCASSFGTSGDNEQFFGPGTRLTVL.

The chain links TRBV12-3 or TRBV12-4 to TRBJ2-1; perhaps TRBD2 as D (5 bases). The CDR3 spans 14 residues. Between the trimmed V and J ends, which lost 6 bases and 4 bases, there was a span of 13 bases. The CDR3 region is CASSDDTRYNEQFF. In DNA, the CDR3 is TGTGCCAGCAGCGACGACACTAGATACAATGAGCAGTTCTTC.

This clonotype was picked up many times. This rearrangement joins TRBV28 to TRBJ2-5, with a possible D match to TRBD2 (6 bases). In germline, CDR1 is MDHEN, CDR2 SYDVKM. This CDR3 is 14 amino acids long. With 1 base removed from V and 5 bases from J, the gap between germline ends came to 11 bases. The CDR3 nucleotides are TGTGCCAGCAGTTTATTCGGGAGTGCTGAGACCCAGTACTTC. It encodes CASSLFGSAETQYF.

There are a few counts of this clonotype. The chain couples TRBV20-1 to TRBJ2-3; D is perhaps TRBD1 or TRBD2 (6 bases each). Trimming shortened V by 5 bases and J by 2 bases, and 17 bases separated the two germline ends. The CDR3 has 15 residues. Per the germline V gene, CDR1 is DFQATT and CDR2 is SNEGSKA (reference sequence). CDR3 DNA sequence: TGCAGTGCTTACACCGGAGGGGGATTCACAGATACGCAGTATTTT. It codes for CSAYTGGGFTDTQYF.